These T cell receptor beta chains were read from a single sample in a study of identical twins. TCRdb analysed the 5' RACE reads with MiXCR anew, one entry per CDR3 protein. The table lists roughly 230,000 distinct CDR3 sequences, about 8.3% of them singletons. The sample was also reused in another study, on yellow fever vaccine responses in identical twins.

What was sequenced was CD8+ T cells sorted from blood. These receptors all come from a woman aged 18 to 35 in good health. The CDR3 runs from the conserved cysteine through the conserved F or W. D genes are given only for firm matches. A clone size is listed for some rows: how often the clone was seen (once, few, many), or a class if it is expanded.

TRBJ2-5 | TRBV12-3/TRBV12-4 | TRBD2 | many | CASSQGLVAGEETQYF | TGTGCCAGCAGCCAGGGACTAGTCGCGGGGGAAGAGACCCAGTACTTC
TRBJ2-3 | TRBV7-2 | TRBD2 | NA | CASSFTSGLGDTQYF | TGTGCCAGCAGCTTCACTAGCGGGCTTGGAGATACGCAGTATTTT
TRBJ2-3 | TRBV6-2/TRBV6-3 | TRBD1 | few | CASSYGTVTDTQYF | TGTGCCAGCAGTTACGGGACAGTTACAGATACGCAGTATTTT
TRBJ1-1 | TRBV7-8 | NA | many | CASNLIGGDTEAFF | TGTGCCAGCAACCTAATCGGGGGGGACACTGAAGCTTTCTTT
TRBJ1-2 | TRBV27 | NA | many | CASSSILQYGYTF | TGTGCCAGCAGTTCTATCTTACAGTATGGCTACACCTTC
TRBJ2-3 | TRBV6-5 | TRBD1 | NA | CASSYFKGATDTQYF | TGTGCCAGCAGTTACTTTAAGGGGGCCACAGATACGCAGTATTTT
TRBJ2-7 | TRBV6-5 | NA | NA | CASSYGGDSYEQYF | TGTGCCAGCAGTTACGGGGGGGACAGCTACGAGCAGTACTTC
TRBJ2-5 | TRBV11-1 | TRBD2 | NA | CASSLPSGGSSAGETQYF | TGTGCCAGCAGCTTACCTAGCGGGGGGAGTTCCGCCGGTGAGACCCAGTACTTC
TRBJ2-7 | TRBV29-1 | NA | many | CSARMPSTSSYEQYF | TGCAGCGCTCGAATGCCCTCAACGAGCTCCTACGAGCAGTACTTC
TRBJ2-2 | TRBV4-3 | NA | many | CASSQWGSSTGELFF | TGCGCCAGCAGCCAATGGGGAAGCAGCACCGGGGAGCTGTTTTTT
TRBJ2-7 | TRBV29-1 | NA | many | CSVVGSYEQYF | TGCAGCGTTGTTGGGAGCTACGAGCAGTACTTC
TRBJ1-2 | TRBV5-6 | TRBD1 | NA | CASSYQTGSGYTF | TGTGCCAGCAGCTATCAGACAGGGAGCGGCTACACCTTC
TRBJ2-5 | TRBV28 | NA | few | CASSLRDNQETQYF | TGTGCCAGCAGTTTAAGGGACAACCAAGAGACCCAGTACTTC
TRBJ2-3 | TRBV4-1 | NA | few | CASSQLSPLTDTQYF | TGCGCCAGCAGCCAGCTATCCCCTCTCACAGATACGCAGTATTTT
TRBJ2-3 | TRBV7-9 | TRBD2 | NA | CASVPGLAGRDTQYF | TGTGCCAGCGTACCGGGACTAGCGGGGCGAGATACGCAGTATTTT
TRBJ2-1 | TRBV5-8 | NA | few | CASTPLFGLGNEQFF | TGTGCCAGCACCCCCCTTTTTGGGCTAGGGAATGAGCAGTTCTTC
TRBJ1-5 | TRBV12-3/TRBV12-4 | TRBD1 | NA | CASSPAPGQGMWPQHF | TGTGCCAGCAGTCCTGCCCCGGGACAGGGGATGTGGCCCCAGCATTTT
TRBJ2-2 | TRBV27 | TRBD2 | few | CASSSVASGTSGELFF | TGTGCCAGCAGTTCTGTCGCTAGCGGGACTTCCGGGGAGCTGTTTTTT
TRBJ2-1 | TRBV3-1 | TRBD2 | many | CASSQVAGADNEQFF | TGTGCCAGCAGCCAAGTAGCGGGAGCGGACAATGAGCAGTTCTTC
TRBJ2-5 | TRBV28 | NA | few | CASIGARSGFGETQYF | TGTGCCAGCATTGGTGCGAGGAGCGGGTTTGGCGAGACCCAGTACTTC
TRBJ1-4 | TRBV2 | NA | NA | CASSHKGGGDEKLFF | TGTGCCAGCAGCCATAAGGGGGGGGGAGACGAAAAACTGTTTTTT
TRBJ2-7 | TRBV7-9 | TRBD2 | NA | CASSSTRGGRSGYEQYF | TGTGCCAGCAGCTCCACAAGGGGAGGGAGAAGCGGCTACGAGCAGTACTTC
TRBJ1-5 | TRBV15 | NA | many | CATSKGQGNQPQHF | TGTGCCACCAGCAAGGGGCAGGGGAATCAGCCCCAGCATTTT
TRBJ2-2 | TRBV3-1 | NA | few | CASSQDGTAPNTGELFF | TGTGCCAGCAGCCAAGATGGAACAGCTCCGAACACCGGGGAGCTGTTTTTT